This T cell receptor beta chain originates from a study of memory CD4+ T cells and cytomegalovirus serostatus. Single viable CD3+CD4+CD8-CD45RO+ cells were sorted as the memory CD4+ T cells. The V and J ends lost 3 bases and 6 bases respectively, with 15 bases between them. Per germline, CDR1 MNHEY and CDR2 SMNVEV (reference sequence). There are 15 residues in the CDR3. The repertoire was sequenced with immunoSEQ multiplex PCR; TCRdb's copy has only in-frame clones and lacks some. The sample lists 56,000 or so clones, roughly 82% occurring once. The sequence was obtained from an adult in good health and CMV-seronegative. The chain has TRBV27 and TRBJ1-5, with D possibly matching TRBD1 (6 bases). The sequencing input was memory CD4+ T cells from blood. The CDR3 nucleotides are TGTGCCAGCAGTTTTGGAGGGGGGGCTCGTCAGCCCCAGCATTTT. It codes for CASSFGGGARQPQHF.